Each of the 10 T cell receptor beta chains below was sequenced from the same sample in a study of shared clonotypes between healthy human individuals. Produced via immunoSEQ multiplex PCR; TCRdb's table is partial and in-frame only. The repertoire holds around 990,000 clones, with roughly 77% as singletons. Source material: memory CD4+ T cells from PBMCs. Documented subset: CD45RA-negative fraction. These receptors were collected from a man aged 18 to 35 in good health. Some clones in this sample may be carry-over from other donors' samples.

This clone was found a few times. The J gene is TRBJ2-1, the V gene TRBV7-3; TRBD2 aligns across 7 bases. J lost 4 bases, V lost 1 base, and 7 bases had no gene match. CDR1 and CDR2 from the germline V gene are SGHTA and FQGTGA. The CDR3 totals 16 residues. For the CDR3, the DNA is TGTGCCAGCAGCTTAAGTTTCGGGGAGGGGTACAATGAGCAGTTCTTC. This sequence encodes CASSLSFGEGYNEQFF.

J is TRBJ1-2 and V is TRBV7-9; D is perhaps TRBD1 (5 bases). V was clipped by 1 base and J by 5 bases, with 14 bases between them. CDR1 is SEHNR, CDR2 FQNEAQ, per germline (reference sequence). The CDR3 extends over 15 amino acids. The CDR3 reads CASSLGERGAYGYTF. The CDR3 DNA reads TGTGCCAGCAGCTTAGGAGAGAGAGGGGCTTATGGCTACACCTTC.

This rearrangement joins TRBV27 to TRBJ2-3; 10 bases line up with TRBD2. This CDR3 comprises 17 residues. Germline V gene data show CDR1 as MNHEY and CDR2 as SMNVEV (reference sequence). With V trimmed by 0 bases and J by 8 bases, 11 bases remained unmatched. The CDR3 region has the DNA TGTGCCAGCAGTTTATCCCTAGCGGGAGCTGAGAGGGGTACGCAGTATTTT. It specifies CASSLSLAGAERGTQYF.

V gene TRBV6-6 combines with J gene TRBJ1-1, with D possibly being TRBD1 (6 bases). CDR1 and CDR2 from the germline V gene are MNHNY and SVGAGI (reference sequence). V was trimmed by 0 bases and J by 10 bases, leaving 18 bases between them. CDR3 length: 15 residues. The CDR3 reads CASSYSTGARATAFF. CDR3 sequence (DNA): TGTGCCAGCAGTTACTCGACGGGGGCCCGCGCGACAGCTTTCTTT.

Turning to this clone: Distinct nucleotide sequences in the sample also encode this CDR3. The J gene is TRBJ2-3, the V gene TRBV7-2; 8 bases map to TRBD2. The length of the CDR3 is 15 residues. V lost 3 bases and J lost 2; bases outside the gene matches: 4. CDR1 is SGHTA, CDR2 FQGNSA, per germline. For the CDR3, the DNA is TGTGCCAGCAGCTTGGGACTAGGAAACACAGATACGCAGTATTTT. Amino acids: CASSLGLGNTDTQYF. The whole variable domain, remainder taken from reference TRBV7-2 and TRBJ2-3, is GAGVSQSPSNKVTEKGKDVELRCDPISGHTALYWYRQSLGQGLEFLIYFQGNSAPDKSGLPSDRFSAERTGGSVSTLTIQRTQQEDSAVYLCASSLGLGNTDTQYFGPGTRLTVL.

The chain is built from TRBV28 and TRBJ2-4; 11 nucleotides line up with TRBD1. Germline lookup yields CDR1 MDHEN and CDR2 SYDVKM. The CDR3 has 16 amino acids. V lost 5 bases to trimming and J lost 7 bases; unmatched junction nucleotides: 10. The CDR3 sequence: CASSGLGTGGRNIQYF. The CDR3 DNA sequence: TGTGCCAGCAGTGGACTAGGGACAGGGGGACGGAACATTCAGTACTTC.

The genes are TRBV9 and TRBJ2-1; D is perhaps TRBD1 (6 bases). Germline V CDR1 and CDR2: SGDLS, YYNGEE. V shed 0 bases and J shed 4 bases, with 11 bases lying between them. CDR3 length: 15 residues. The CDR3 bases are TGTGCCAGCAGCGTAGACGGACAGCTATACAATGAGCAGTTCTTC. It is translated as CASSVDGQLYNEQFF.

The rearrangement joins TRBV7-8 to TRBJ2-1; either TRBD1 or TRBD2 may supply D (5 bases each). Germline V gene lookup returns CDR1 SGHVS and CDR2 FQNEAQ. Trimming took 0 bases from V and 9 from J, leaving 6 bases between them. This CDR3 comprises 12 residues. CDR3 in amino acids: CASSLAGVEQFF. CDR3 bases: TGTGCCAGCAGCTTAGCGGGGGTTGAGCAGTTCTTC.

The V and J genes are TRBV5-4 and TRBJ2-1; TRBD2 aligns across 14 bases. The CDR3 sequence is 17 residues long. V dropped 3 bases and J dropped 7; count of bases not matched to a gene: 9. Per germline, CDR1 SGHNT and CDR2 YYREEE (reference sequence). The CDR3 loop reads CASSSRLAGGPGNEQFF. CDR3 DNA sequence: TGTGCCAGCAGCTCCCGACTAGCGGGAGGGCCGGGTAATGAGCAGTTCTTC.

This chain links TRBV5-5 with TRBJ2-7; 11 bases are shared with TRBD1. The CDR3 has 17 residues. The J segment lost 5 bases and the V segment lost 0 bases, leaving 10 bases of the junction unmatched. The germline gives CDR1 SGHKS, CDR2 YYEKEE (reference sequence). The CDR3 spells CASSLASTGTGGNEQYF. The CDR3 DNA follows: TGTGCCAGCAGCTTGGCATCCACCGGGACAGGGGGTAACGAGCAGTACTTC.